Shown below are 29 T cell receptor beta chains from a single sample sequenced in a study of T cells in localized non-small cell lung cancer. The repertoire was sequenced with immunoSEQ multiplex PCR; TCRdb's copy has only in-frame clones and lacks some. The top ten hold 20% to 25% of the sample, which has 950 to 1,500 clones, about 24% seen once. The material sequenced was normal lung tissue next to the tumor, taken before any cancer treatment. The receptors were sampled from a man between 40 and 70 years old with stage III squamous cell lung carcinoma.

This clone appeared a few times. The V gene is TRBV11-3, the J gene TRBJ1-4, with D possibly being TRBD1 (5 bases). There are 17 residues in the CDR3. Looked up from germline, CDR1 is SGHNT and CDR2 is YENEEA. Trimming removed 3 bases from V and 0 bases from J, with 14 bases in between. The CDR3 nucleotides read TGTGCCAGCAGCTTGGGACGTAAAATTGCAACTAATGAAAAACTGTTTTTT. It codes for CASSLGRKIATNEKLFF.

The V gene is TRBV29-1, the J gene TRBJ2-1; 8 nucleotides align to TRBD2. Germline trimming cut 0 bases from V and 6 bases from J; bases unmatched to any gene: 7. Germline CDR1 is SQVTM and CDR2 is ANQGSEA. The CDR3 loop spans 15 amino acids. The CDR3 DNA reads TGCAGCGTTGAAGATCGAAGCGGGGGACCCAATGAGCAGTTCTTC. Translation gives CSVEDRSGGPNEQFF.

V and J are TRBV30 and TRBJ1-2; 7 bases line up with TRBD1. Germline V gene data show CDR1 as GTSNPN and CDR2 as SVGIG (reference sequence). The CDR3 is 13 residues long. The V segment lost 6 bases and the J segment 8 bases; nucleotides outside the gene matches: 12. The CDR3 sequence is CACSPGQSRGYTF. The CDR3 nucleotides are TGTGCCTGCTCTCCGGGACAGTCGCGCGGCTACACCTTC. The full variable domain, its missing parts supplied by reference TRBV30 and TRBJ1-2, is SQTIHQWPATLVQPVGSPLSLECTVEGTSNPNLYWYRQAAGRGLQLLFYSVGIGQISSEVPQNLSASRPQDRQFILSSKKLLLSDSGFYLCACSPGQSRGYTFGSGTRLTVV.

V is TRBV14 and J is TRBJ2-1; perhaps TRBD1 as D (6 bases). Looked up from germline, CDR1 is SGHDN and CDR2 is FVKESK. Deletions cut 0 bases from V and 3 bases from J, with 12 bases between. The CDR3 is 16 amino acids. The CDR3 DNA reads TGTGCCAGCAGCCAAGATCGGGGACAATTCTACAATGAGCAGTTCTTC. Translation gives CASSQDRGQFYNEQFF.

The CDR3 sequence: CASSPETYQPQHF. As DNA, the CDR3 is TGTGCCAGCTCACCAGAGACATACCAGCCCCAGCATTTT. This chain joins TRBV18 and TRBJ1-5; D is unresolved. The CDR3 totals 13 residues. Germline values: CDR1 KGHSH, CDR2 LQKENI. V lost 2 bases, J lost 7 bases, and 9 bases lay in between.

This chain links TRBV19 with TRBJ2-2; 7 nucleotides match TRBD1. Per the germline V gene, CDR1 is LNHDA and CDR2 is SQIVND (reference sequence). This CDR3 region has 15 residues. The V and J ends lost 6 bases and 4 bases, in that order; junction bases with no gene match: 8. CDR3 in amino acids: CASSVRQGSTGELFF. CDR3 coding DNA: TGTGCCAGTAGCGTTCGACAGGGCAGCACCGGGGAGCTGTTTTTT.

This clone was seen only a few times. This chain joins TRBV6-8 and TRBJ2-6; D remains ambiguous. Trimming left V 4 bases short and J 2 bases short, with 12 bases between. This CDR3 comprises 16 residues. CDR1 MNHGY and CDR2 SAAAGT come from the germline V gene. The CDR3 loop reads CASSSALLPGANVLTF. The CDR3 coding sequence is TGTGCCAGCAGTTCAGCCCTACTGCCTGGGGCCAACGTCCTGACTTTC.

V is TRBV19 and J is TRBJ2-3, with D tentatively TRBD1 or TRBD2 (6 bases each). This CDR3 contains 15 residues. Germline loops: CDR1 LNHDA, CDR2 SQIVND (reference sequence). Trimming removed 6 bases from V and 2 bases from J, with 15 bases in between. In DNA, the CDR3 is TGTGCCAGTAGAACAAGGAGGGGGAACACAGATACGCAGTATTTT. The encoded protein is CASRTRRGNTDTQYF.

This chain joins TRBV25-1 and TRBJ1-6, with a possible D match to TRBD1 (5 bases). There are 14 residues in the CDR3. The V end lost 1 base, the J end lost 9 bases, and 10 bases lay between the germline ends. Germline CDR1 MGHDK, CDR2 SYGVNS. In nucleotides, the CDR3 is TGTGCCAGCAGTGAATCCCCTGGGGCTTCACCCCTCCACTTT. This encodes CASSESPGASPLHF.

This clone has just a few counts. The V and J genes are TRBV11-3 and TRBJ1-5; D unresolved. The germline V and J ends were trimmed by 2 bases and 7 bases, with 15 bases remaining between them. Germline V gives CDR1 SGHNT, CDR2 YENEEA. The CDR3 is 15 residues long. CDR3 region: CASSLYPQVGQPQHF. The CDR3 DNA follows: TGTGCCAGCAGCTTATACCCCCAGGTTGGGCAGCCCCAGCATTTT. The full variable domain, with the rest looked up from reference TRBV11-3 and TRBJ1-5, is EAGVVQSPRYKIIEKKQPVAFWCNPISGHNTLYWYLQNLGQGPELLIRYENEEAVDDSQLPKDRFSAERLKGVDSTLKIQPAELGDSAVYLCASSLYPQVGQPQHFGDGTRLSIL.

This chain connects TRBV9 to TRBJ1-3; tentatively, D is TRBD1 (5 bases). This CDR3 spans 13 amino acids. Trimming cost V 6 bases and J 7 bases, with 14 bases left between them. Germline V gene lookup returns CDR1 SGDLS and CDR2 YYNGEE. CDR3 sequence (DNA): TGTGCCAGCACCAGGGCCTTCGCGAACACCATATATTTT. It translates to CASTRAFANTIYF. Full variable domain (rest looked up from reference TRBV9 and TRBJ1-3): DSGVTQTPKHLITATGQRVTLRCSPRSGDLSVYWYQQSLDQGLQFLIQYYNGEERAKGNILERFSAQQFPDLHSELNLSSLELGDSALYFCASTRAFANTIYFGEGSWLTVV.

The chain has TRBV11-3 and TRBJ2-7; 8 bases are shared with TRBD1. CDR1 and CDR2 from the germline V gene are SGHNT and YENEEA. This CDR3 has 15 amino acids. The V gene end was trimmed by 3 bases and the J gene end by 5 bases; junction bases not matched to a gene: 9. CDR3 nucleotide sequence: TGTGCCAGCAGCTTGGACCGGACAGGGATCGACGAGCAGTACTTC. This gives the protein CASSLDRTGIDEQYF.

The V gene is TRBV10-2, the J gene TRBJ1-2, with D uncertain. Germline CDR1 is WSHSY and CDR2 is SAAADI. Between the trimmed V and J ends, which lost 4 bases and 2 bases, there was a span of 8 bases. The length of the CDR3 is 13 residues. The CDR3 DNA reads as TGCGCCAGCAGTGCACAGCTAAACTATGGCTACACCTTC. Protein product: CASSAQLNYGYTF.

The chain carries TRBV19 and TRBJ2-5; perhaps TRBD1 as D (6 bases). Germline loops: CDR1 LNHDA, CDR2 SQIVND (reference sequence). The CDR3 runs to 16 residues. The V end was cut by 5 bases, the J end by 1 base, with 17 bases between. As DNA, the CDR3 is TGTGCCAGTAGTCCGCTCATACAGGGAAGCCAAGAGACCCAGTACTTC. Translation gives CASSPLIQGSQETQYF. The complete variable domain, with remaining parts taken from reference TRBV19 and TRBJ2-5, reads DGGITQSPKYLFRKEGQNVTLSCEQNLNHDAMYWYRQDPGQGLRLIYYSQIVNDFQKGDIAEGYSVSREKKESFPLTVTSAQKNPTAFYLCASSPLIQGSQETQYFGPGTRLLVL.

Relative to its sample, this clone is medium-sized. The rearrangement joins TRBV11-3 to TRBJ1-5; D gene unclear. CDR1 SGHNT and CDR2 YENEEA come from the germline V gene. With 6 bases removed from V and 0 bases from J, the gap between germline ends came to 15 bases. The CDR3 totals 16 residues. The CDR3 sequence: CASSSTSRRSNQPQHF. CDR3 coding DNA: TGTGCCAGCAGTTCCACGTCCAGACGTAGCAATCAGCCCCAGCATTTT.

This clone was picked up a small number of times. This chain connects TRBV29-1 to TRBJ2-7; 9 bases match TRBD2. Trimming took 4 bases from V and 2 from J; bases not matched to a gene: 9. Germline V gene data show CDR1 as SQVTM and CDR2 as ANQGSEA. This CDR3 comprises 15 residues. The CDR3 DNA sequence: TGCAGCGTTGTAGTGGTAGCGGGGGTGACCTACGAGCAGTACGTC. Translated, it gives CSVVVVAGVTYEQYV.

This clone was seen only a few times. V gene TRBV28 combines with J gene TRBJ1-5; D unresolved. Per germline, CDR1 MDHEN and CDR2 SYDVKM. The CDR3 is 12 residues long. The V end lost 7 bases, the J end lost 6 bases, and 10 bases lay between the germline ends. The CDR3 here is CASKAGSQPQHF. The CDR3 DNA reads TGTGCCAGCAAGGCGGGAAGTCAGCCCCAGCATTTT.

This clone is deemed large. The gene calls are TRBV6-8 and TRBJ1-1, with D possibly TRBD1 on 5 matching bases. The CDR3 spans 14 residues. Germline V gives CDR1 MNHGY, CDR2 SAAAGT. V was trimmed by 1 base and J by 1 base, leaving 7 bases between them. The CDR3 spells CASSYYGGNTEAFF. In DNA, the CDR3 is TGTGCCAGCAGTTACTATGGGGGGAACACTGAAGCTTTCTTT.

This clone was recorded a few times. The chain combines TRBV11-3 with TRBJ1-4; D unclear. The germline V gene has CDR1 SGHNT and CDR2 YENEEA. This CDR3 comprises 16 residues. Trimming shortened V by 5 bases and J by 4 bases, and 17 bases separated the two germline ends. The CDR3 here is CASSPAPAGGNEKLFF. The CDR3 DNA is TGTGCCAGCAGCCCTGCCCCGGCTGGTGGTAATGAAAAACTGTTTTTT.

This clone was seen a few times. J is TRBJ2-1 and V is TRBV28; 13 bases map to TRBD2. The ends lost 5 bases at V and 10 bases at J; junction bases unmatched: 5. The length of the CDR3 is 14 residues. Germline CDR1 is MDHEN and CDR2 is SYDVKM. CDR3 sequence: CASSGLAGVGEQFF. The DNA of the CDR3 is TGTGCCAGCAGTGGACTAGCGGGAGTAGGGGAGCAGTTCTTC.

This rearrangement joins TRBV11-3 to TRBJ1-3; D may be TRBD1 (5 bases). The CDR3 is 15 amino acids. Trimming pared 5 bases from V and 4 bases from J, leaving 15 bases between. CDR1 is SGHNT and CDR2 is YENEEA in the germline V gene. For the CDR3, the DNA is TGTGCCAGCAGCCTCCCCCCGACAGCCGGAAACACCATATATTTT. It yields the protein CASSLPPTAGNTIYF.

This clone occurred a few times. The chain links TRBV6-8 to TRBJ2-3; D remains unclear. CDR3 length: 12 residues. The V and J ends lost 6 bases and 0 bases respectively, with 4 bases between them. The germline gives CDR1 MNHGY, CDR2 SAAAGT. The CDR3: CASRTSTDTQYF. CDR3 sequence (DNA): TGTGCCAGCAGAACTAGCACAGATACGCAGTATTTT.

The chain employs TRBV25-1 and TRBJ2-5; D is uncertain. Germline V gene data show CDR1 as MGHDK and CDR2 as SYGVNS. V was pared by 3 bases and J by 5 bases, with 10 bases between. This CDR3 spans 13 amino acids. The CDR3 DNA reads as TGTGCCAGCAGTGATTCCCCGCGGGAGACCCAGTACTTC. Protein: CASSDSPRETQYF.

This clone was detected only a few times. The chain employs TRBV6-8 and TRBJ1-1; 7 bases line up with TRBD1. Germline V gene sequence: CDR1 MNHGY, CDR2 SAAAGT. V shed 10 bases and J 1 base; nucleotides not matched to a gene: 3. The CDR3 is 12 residues long. In nucleotides, the CDR3 is TGTGCCACGGGACAGCAGAACACTGAAGCTTTCTTT. Translating it yields CATGQQNTEAFF.

This rearrangement joins TRBV19 to TRBJ1-6; maybe TRBD1 (6 bases). CDR3 length: 16 residues. Trimming removed 4 bases from V and 4 bases from J, with 14 bases in between. Germline CDR1 and CDR2: LNHDA and SQIVND (reference sequence). CDR3 sequence: CASSTTLQGYNSPLHF. The DNA for the CDR3 is TGTGCCAGTAGTACGACCCTGCAGGGGTATAATTCACCCCTCCACTTT. Combining the CDR3 with reference TRBV19 and TRBJ1-6 gives the whole variable domain DGGITQSPKYLFRKEGQNVTLSCEQNLNHDAMYWYRQDPGQGLRLIYYSQIVNDFQKGDIAEGYSVSREKKESFPLTVTSAQKNPTAFYLCASSTTLQGYNSPLHFGNGTRLTVT.

Only a few counts were recorded for this clone. This chain joins TRBV6-8 and TRBJ2-7, with TRBD1 identical over 9 bases. The V segment lost 6 bases and the J segment 2 bases; nucleotides outside the gene matches: 8. CDR1 and CDR2 (germline): MNHGY, SAAAGT. This CDR3 contains 15 residues. CDR3 in DNA: TGTGCCAGCAGCTCCTCCGGGACAGGGACCTACGAGCAGTACTTC. Translating it yields CASSSSGTGTYEQYF.

This clone occurred a few times. V gene TRBV6-8 combines with J gene TRBJ1-6; D gene ambiguous. V dropped 2 bases and J dropped 8 bases, with 4 bases sitting between them. This CDR3 comprises 12 residues. Germline loops: CDR1 MNHGY, CDR2 SAAAGT. Here the CDR3 DNA reads TGTGCCAGCAGTTACCAGGATTCACCCCTCCACTTT. This translates into CASSYQDSPLHF.

This clone is large in the sample. The rearrangement joins TRBV28 to TRBJ2-1; the match to TRBD1 covers 7 bases. J was trimmed by 12 bases and V by 1 base; bases with no gene match: 6. The CDR3 is 13 residues long. Per the germline V gene, CDR1 is MDHEN and CDR2 is SYDVKM. CDR3 DNA sequence: TGTGCCAGCAGTTTATCTCAGGACAGGAGGCAGTTCTTC. Protein product: CASSLSQDRRQFF.

This clone has just a few counts. CDR3 sequence: CASSLEGGGGNTIYF. The CDR3 DNA reads as TGCGCCAGCAGCTTGGAGGGGGGCGGTGGAAACACCATATATTTT. The chain couples TRBV5-1 to TRBJ1-3; D may be TRBD1 (6 bases). CDR1 SGHRS and CDR2 YFSETQ come from the germline V gene. The CDR3 consists of 15 residues. V shed 0 bases and J shed 3 bases, with 10 bases lying between them.